Presented here are 18 T cell receptor beta chains from one specimen sequenced in a study of CD8+ T cells in alopecia areata. Described treatment: oral pan-JAK inhibitor, 5-10 mg twice daily. Investigators isolated RNA and reverse transcribed it into cDNA to act as the sequencing template. Using immunoSEQ multiplex PCR, the repertoire was profiled, and TCRdb retains in-frame clones only, with some absent. Here the sample spans approximately 140,000 clones, about 86% being singletons. Sequenced here: CD8+ T cells sorted from blood, sampled at week 4, from a patient treated with tofacitinib. The receptors originated from a human donor with alopecia areata.

This chain links TRBV7-9 with TRBJ2-7; 7 nucleotides line up with TRBD1. Germline lookup yields CDR1 SEHNR and CDR2 FQNEAQ (reference sequence). Unmatched junction bases numbered 7, after V lost 5 bases and J lost 3 bases. The CDR3 is made up of 14 amino acids. CDR3 residues: CASSPKTGIYEQYF. The CDR3, as DNA: TGTGCCAGCAGCCCAAAGACAGGGATCTACGAGCAGTACTTC.

For the CDR3, the DNA is TGTGCCAGCAGGCTAGCGGGAGGTCAGGCGGATGAGCAGTTCTTC. This gives the protein CASRLAGGQADEQFF. The chain links TRBV6-5 to TRBJ2-1, with 11 nucleotides matching TRBD2. With V trimmed by 6 bases and J by 8 bases, 9 bases remained unmatched. The V gene's germline CDR1 is MNHEY and CDR2 SVGAGI. The CDR3 covers 15 residues.

The chain uses TRBV13 and TRBJ1-6; 9 nucleotides align to TRBD1. V trimming: 5 bases; J trimming: 7 bases; junction bases outside the gene matches: 0. The CDR3 is 13 amino acids. Germline CDR1 and CDR2: PRHDT and FYEKMQ (reference sequence). The CDR3 sequence: CASSGQGNSPLHF. CDR3 DNA: TGTGCCAGCAGCGGACAGGGGAATTCACCCCTCCACTTT. Full variable domain (rest looked up from reference TRBV13 and TRBJ1-6): AAGVIQSPRHLIKEKRETATLKCYPIPRHDTVYWYQQGPGQDPQFLISFYEKMQSDKGSIPDRFSAQQFSDYHSELNMSSLELGDSALYFCASSGQGNSPLHFGNGTRLTVT.

Of note for this clone: At one boundary the junction diverges from the germline segment, which might be a read error. The chain employs TRBV13 and TRBJ1-1; D is unresolved. This CDR3 is built from 12 residues. Germline lookup yields CDR1 PRHDT and CDR2 FYEKMQ (reference sequence). The CDR3 DNA follows: TGTGCCAGCTCTGCGGGGAACGCTGAAGCTTTCTTT. Amino acid sequence: CASSAGNAEAFF.

The chain employs TRBV4-1 and TRBJ1-1; the D gene is possibly TRBD1 (6 bases). Trimming removed 2 bases at V and 3 bases at J, with 7 bases between. Germline CDR1 and CDR2: MGHRA and YSYEKL. The CDR3 is made up of 13 amino acids. The CDR3 DNA follows: TGCGCCAGCAGCCAAAACAGGGACACTGAAGCTTTCTTT. It specifies CASSQNRDTEAFF.

The rearrangement links TRBV4-1 to TRBJ2-7; D call uncertain. Germline assignment: CDR1 MGHRA and CDR2 YSYEKL. CDR3 length equals 14 residues. Trimming stripped 4 bases from V and 6 bases from J, with 16 bases between. The chain's CDR3 is CASSPILLCCEQYF. Written as DNA, the CDR3 is TGCGCCAGCAGCCCCATCCTACTCTGCTGCGAGCAGTACTTC.

CDR3 nucleotide sequence: TGTGCCAGCAGTGAGGGACTAGCGGGAGTTTTTGAGCAGTTCTTC. Encoded protein: CASSEGLAGVFEQFF. The chain uses TRBV2 and TRBJ2-1, with TRBD2 matching 14 bases. V shed 3 bases, J shed 9 bases, and the junction held 4 bases outside the gene matches. Germline assignment: CDR1 SNHLY and CDR2 FYNNEI. This CDR3 has 15 amino acids. Looking up the rest from reference TRBV2 and TRBJ2-1 gives the full variable domain: EPEVTQTPSHQVTQMGQEVILRCVPISNHLYFYWYRQILGQKVEFLVSFYNNEISEKSEIFDDQFSVERPDGSNFTLKIRSTKLEDSAMYFCASSEGLAGVFEQFFGPGTRLTVL.

With regard to this clone: The CDR3 does not close with the conserved phenylalanine or tryptophan, likely indicating a read error. This chain links TRBV29-1 with TRBJ1-1; D remains unclear. The V end was cut by 2 bases, the J end by 7 bases, with 11 bases between. This CDR3 is built from 12 residues. In germline, CDR1 is SQVTM, CDR2 ANQGSEA. The CDR3 region is CSVESPWGEAFL. The CDR3 DNA follows: TGCAGCGTTGAATCGCCTTGGGGTGAAGCTTTCCTT.

V is TRBV7-9 and J is TRBJ2-7, with TRBD1 matching over 11 bases. The CDR3 has 15 amino acids. In germline, CDR1 is SEHNR, CDR2 FQNEAQ (reference sequence). The junction had 4 bases not matched to a gene; V was cut back by 4 bases and J by 2 bases. DNA of the CDR3: TGTGCCAGCAGCTATGGGACAGGGGGACCCTACGAGCAGTACTTC. Translated: CASSYGTGGPYEQYF. Full variable domain (rest looked up from reference TRBV7-9 and TRBJ2-7): DTGVSQNPRHKITKRGQNVTFRCDPISEHNRLYWYRQTLGQGPEFLTYFQNEAQLEKSRLLSDRFSAERPKGSFSTLEIQRTEQGDSAMYLCASSYGTGGPYEQYFGPGTRLTVT.

This clone appeared once. This chain joins TRBV29-1 and TRBJ2-3; D is perhaps TRBD2 (5 bases). The CDR3 is 13 residues long. Germline lookup yields CDR1 SQVTM and CDR2 ANQGSEA. Trimming took off 7 bases at V and 0 bases at J, with 11 bases between the two ends. The CDR3 DNA reads as TGCAGCGGGACTGGCGGGAGCACAGATACGCAGTATTTT. Protein product: CSGTGGSTDTQYF.

The chain employs TRBV27 and TRBJ2-3; D is possibly TRBD1 (5 bases). The CDR3 extends over 14 amino acids. Trimming removed 8 bases from V and 4 bases from J, with 16 bases in between. CDR1 is MNHEY and CDR2 is SMNVEV in the germline V gene (reference sequence). The CDR3 region is CASLGQGWPDTQYF. CDR3 nucleotides: TGTGCCAGCCTCGGGCAGGGTTGGCCAGATACGCAGTATTTT.

The rearrangement joins TRBV5-1 to TRBJ2-1; 7 bases match TRBD2. In germline, CDR1 is SGHRS, CDR2 YFSETQ. With 0 bases clipped from V and 8 bases from J, the junction kept 5 bases outside the gene matches. CDR3 length: 14 residues. The CDR3 DNA sequence: TGCGCCAGCAGCTTGGGGCAGGGAGGGGATGAGCAGTTCTTC. The encoded protein is CASSLGQGGDEQFF.

The chain couples TRBV6-5 to TRBJ1-1; TRBD1 aligns across 9 bases. The trim removed 5 bases at V and 4 bases at J, leaving 8 bases unmatched. The CDR3 has 15 amino acids. Germline V gives CDR1 MNHEY, CDR2 SVGAGI. CDR3 nucleotides: TGTGCCAGCAGTGGCCCGGGACAGGGAGCCACTGAAGCTTTCTTT. Its protein is CASSGPGQGATEAFF.

This chain joins TRBV7-9 and TRBJ2-7; weak D call: TRBD2 (5 bases). V was shortened by 5 bases and J by 2 bases, with 16 bases between the two germline ends. The CDR3 has 15 amino acids. Germline loops: CDR1 SEHNR, CDR2 FQNEAQ (reference sequence). CDR3 sequence: CASSLTTTGAYEQYF. The CDR3 DNA reads TGTGCCAGCAGCCTGACGACTACCGGGGCCTACGAGCAGTACTTC.

The CDR3 DNA is TGTGCCAGCCCGGGGTCACAAAACAGTGGCTACACCTTC. Translating gives CASPGSQNSGYTF. V is TRBV2 and J is TRBJ1-2; D is unclear. Trimming stripped 8 bases from V and 7 bases from J, with 17 bases between. The CDR3 covers 13 residues. CDR1 is SNHLY, CDR2 FYNNEI, per germline.

This chain uses TRBV6-5 with TRBJ1-5; TRBD1 matches 10 bases. J gave up 5 bases and V 4 bases, and 2 bases lay outside the gene matches. The CDR3 length is 14 residues. CDR1 is MNHEY, CDR2 SVGAGI, per germline. The CDR3 nucleotides read TGTGCCAGCAGTTCAGACAGGGGGCATCAGCCCCAGCATTTT. It specifies CASSSDRGHQPQHF.

This chain joins TRBV29-1 and TRBJ1-2; D gene unclear. The CDR3 covers 12 residues. CDR1 and CDR2 (germline): SQVTM, ANQGSEA. The V gene lost 3 bases and the J gene lost 1 base, with 6 bases spanning the gap. The CDR3 DNA follows: TGCAGCGTTGAGGCCAGTAACTATGGCTACACCTTC. Amino acid sequence: CSVEASNYGYTF.

The chain employs TRBV11-2 and TRBJ1-1; D gene uncertain. V lost 1 base and J lost 3, with 9 bases in between. Germline lookup yields CDR1 SGHAT and CDR2 FQNNGV. The CDR3 consists of 14 residues. The CDR3 region is CASSLAVRDTEAFF. The CDR3 DNA is TGTGCCAGCAGCTTAGCTGTCCGGGACACTGAAGCTTTCTTT.